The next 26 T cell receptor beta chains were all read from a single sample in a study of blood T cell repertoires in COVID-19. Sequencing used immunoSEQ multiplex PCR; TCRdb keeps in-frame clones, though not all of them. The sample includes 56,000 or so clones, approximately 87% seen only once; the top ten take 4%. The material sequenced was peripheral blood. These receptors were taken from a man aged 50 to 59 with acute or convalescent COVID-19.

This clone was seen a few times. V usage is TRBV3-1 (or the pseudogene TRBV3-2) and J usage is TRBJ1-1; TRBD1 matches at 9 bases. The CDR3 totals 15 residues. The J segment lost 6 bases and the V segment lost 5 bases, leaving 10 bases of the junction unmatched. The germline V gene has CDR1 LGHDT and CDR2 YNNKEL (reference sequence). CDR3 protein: CASSTRTGEEAEAFF. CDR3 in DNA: TGTGCCAGCAGCACCCGGACAGGGGAGGAGGCTGAAGCTTTCTTT.

CDR3 nucleotides: TGTGCCAGCAGTCAGTACAGGGAACTCTATGGCTACACCTTC. This gives the protein CASSQYRELYGYTF. V and J are TRBV28 and TRBJ1-2; a weak D match, TRBD1 (6 bases). CDR1 is MDHEN and CDR2 is SYDVKM in the germline V gene. Trimming removed 5 bases at V and 4 bases at J, with 14 bases between. This CDR3 spans 14 amino acids.

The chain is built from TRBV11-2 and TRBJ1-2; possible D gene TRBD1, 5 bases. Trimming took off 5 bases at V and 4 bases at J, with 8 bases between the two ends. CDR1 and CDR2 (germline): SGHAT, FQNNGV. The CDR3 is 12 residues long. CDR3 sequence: CASSPDSYGYTF. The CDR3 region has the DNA TGTGCCAGCAGCCCTGACAGCTATGGCTACACCTTC.

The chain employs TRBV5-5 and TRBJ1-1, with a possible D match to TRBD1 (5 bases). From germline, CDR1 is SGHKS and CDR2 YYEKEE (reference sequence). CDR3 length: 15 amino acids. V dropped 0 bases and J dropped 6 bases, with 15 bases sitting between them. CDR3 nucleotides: TGTGCCAGCAGCTTGGGTTTGACAGTAGTTTCTGAAGCTTTCTTT. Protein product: CASSLGLTVVSEAFF.

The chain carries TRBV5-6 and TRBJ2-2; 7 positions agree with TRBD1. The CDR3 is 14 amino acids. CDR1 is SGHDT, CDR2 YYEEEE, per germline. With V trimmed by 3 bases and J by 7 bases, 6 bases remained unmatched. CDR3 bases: TGTGCCAGCAGCTGGGGACAGCGAGGCGGGGAGCTGTTTTTT. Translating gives CASSWGQRGGELFF.

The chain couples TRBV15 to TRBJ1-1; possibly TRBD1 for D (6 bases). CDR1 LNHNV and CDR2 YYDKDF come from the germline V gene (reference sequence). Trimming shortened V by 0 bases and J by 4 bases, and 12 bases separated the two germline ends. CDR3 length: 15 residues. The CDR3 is CATSRDQGPGTEAFF. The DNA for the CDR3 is TGTGCCACCAGCAGAGATCAGGGGCCGGGCACTGAAGCTTTCTTT.

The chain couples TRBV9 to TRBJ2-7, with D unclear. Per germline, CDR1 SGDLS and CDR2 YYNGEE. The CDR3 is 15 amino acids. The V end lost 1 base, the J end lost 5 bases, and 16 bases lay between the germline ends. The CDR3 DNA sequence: TGTGCCAGCAGCGTAAGTGGCAGGTTTATGGACGAGCAGTACTTC. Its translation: CASSVSGRFMDEQYF.

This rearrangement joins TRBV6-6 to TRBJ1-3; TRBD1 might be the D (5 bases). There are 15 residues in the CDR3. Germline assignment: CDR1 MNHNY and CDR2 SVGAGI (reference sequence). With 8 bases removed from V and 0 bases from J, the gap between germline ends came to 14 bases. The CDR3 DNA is TGTGCCAGCCATGTGGGGGGGATCTCTGGAAACACCATATATTTT. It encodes CASHVGGISGNTIYF.

CDR3 nucleotide sequence: TGTGCCAGCACCCCCCTACTAGCGGGTAGCTCCTACAATGAGCAGTTCTTC. Translation: CASTPLLAGSSYNEQFF. The chain joins TRBV27 to TRBJ2-1, with TRBD2 identical over 9 bases. V lost 7 bases to trimming and J lost 0 bases; unmatched junction nucleotides: 10. This CDR3 is 17 amino acids long. Germline CDR1 MNHEY, CDR2 SMNVEV (reference sequence).

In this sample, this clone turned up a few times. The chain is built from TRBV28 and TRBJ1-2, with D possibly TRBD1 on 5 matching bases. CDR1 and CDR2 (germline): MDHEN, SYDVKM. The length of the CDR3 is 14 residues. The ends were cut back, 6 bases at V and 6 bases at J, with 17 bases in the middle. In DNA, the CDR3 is TGTGCCAGCAGCCAATTCAGGGAATCCGATGGCTACACCTTC. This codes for CASSQFRESDGYTF.

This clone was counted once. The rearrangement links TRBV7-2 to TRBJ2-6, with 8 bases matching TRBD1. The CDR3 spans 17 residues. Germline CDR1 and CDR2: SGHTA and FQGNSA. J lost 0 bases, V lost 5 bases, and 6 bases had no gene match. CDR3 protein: CASSRRTGISGANVLTF. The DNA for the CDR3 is TGTGCCAGCAGCCGCCGGACAGGGATCTCTGGGGCCAACGTCCTGACTTTC.

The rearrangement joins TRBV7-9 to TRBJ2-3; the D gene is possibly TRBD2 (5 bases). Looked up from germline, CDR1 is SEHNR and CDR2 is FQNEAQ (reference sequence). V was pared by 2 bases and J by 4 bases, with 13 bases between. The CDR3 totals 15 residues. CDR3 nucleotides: TGTGCCAGCAGCTTAAGCGGACTTACTTCAGATACGCAGTATTTT. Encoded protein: CASSLSGLTSDTQYF.

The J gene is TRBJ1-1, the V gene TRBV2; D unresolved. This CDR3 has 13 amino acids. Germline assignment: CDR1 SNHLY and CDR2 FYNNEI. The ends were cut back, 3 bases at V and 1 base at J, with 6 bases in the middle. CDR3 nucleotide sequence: TGTGCCAGCAGTGAGCCACAGAACACTGAAGCTTTCTTT. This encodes CASSEPQNTEAFF.

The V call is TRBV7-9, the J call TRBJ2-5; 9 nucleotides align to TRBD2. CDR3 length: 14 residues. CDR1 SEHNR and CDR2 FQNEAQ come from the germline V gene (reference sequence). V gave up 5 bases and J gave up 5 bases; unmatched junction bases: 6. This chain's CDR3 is CASSPSGVGETQYF. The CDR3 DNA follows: TGTGCCAGCAGCCCTAGCGGGGTTGGTGAGACCCAGTACTTC. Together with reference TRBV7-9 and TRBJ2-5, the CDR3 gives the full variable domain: DTGVSQNPRHKITKRGQNVTFRCDPISEHNRLYWYRQTLGQGPEFLTYFQNEAQLEKSRLLSDRFSAERPKGSFSTLEIQRTEQGDSAMYLCASSPSGVGETQYFGPGTRLLVL.

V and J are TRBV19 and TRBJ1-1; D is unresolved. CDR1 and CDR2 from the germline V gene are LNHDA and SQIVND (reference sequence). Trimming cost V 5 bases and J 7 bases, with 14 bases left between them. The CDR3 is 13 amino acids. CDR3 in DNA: TGTGCCAGTAGTTTCCAAGACGGCGGTGAAGCTTTCTTT. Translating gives CASSFQDGGEAFF.

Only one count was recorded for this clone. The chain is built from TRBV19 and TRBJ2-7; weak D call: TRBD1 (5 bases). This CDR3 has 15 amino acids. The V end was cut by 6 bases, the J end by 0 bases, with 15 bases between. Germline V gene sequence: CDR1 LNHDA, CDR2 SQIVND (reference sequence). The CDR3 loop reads CASSRWGTSSYEQYF. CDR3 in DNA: TGTGCCAGTAGCCGCTGGGGCACGAGCTCCTACGAGCAGTACTTC.

As DNA, the CDR3 is TGTGCCAGCAGTCTCGACAGAAACACTGAAGCTTTCTTT. Translated: CASSLDRNTEAFF. This chain joins TRBV11-2 and TRBJ1-1, with D perhaps TRBD1 (5 bases). Germline CDR1 is SGHAT and CDR2 is FQNNGV. This CDR3 has 13 residues. V was cut by 6 bases and J by 2 bases, with 10 bases left in between.

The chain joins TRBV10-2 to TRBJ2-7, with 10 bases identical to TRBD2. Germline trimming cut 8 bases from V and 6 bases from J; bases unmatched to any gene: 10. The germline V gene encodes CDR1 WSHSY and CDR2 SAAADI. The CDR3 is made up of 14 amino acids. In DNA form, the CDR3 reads TGCGCCAGCGGGAAACCGGGACTAGCGTCCGAGCAGTACTTC. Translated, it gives CASGKPGLASEQYF.

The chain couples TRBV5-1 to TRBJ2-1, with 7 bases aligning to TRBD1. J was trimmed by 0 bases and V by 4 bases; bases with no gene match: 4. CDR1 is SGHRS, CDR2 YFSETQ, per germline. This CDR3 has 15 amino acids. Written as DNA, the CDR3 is TGCGCCAGCAGCCCAGAGGGGGCCTCCTACAATGAGCAGTTCTTC. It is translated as CASSPEGASYNEQFF.

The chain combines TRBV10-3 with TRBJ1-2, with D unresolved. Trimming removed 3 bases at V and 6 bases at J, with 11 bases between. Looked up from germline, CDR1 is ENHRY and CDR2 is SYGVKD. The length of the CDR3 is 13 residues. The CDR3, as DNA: TGTGCCATCAGTGACAGTCTCGGGGATGGCTACACCTTC. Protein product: CAISDSLGDGYTF.

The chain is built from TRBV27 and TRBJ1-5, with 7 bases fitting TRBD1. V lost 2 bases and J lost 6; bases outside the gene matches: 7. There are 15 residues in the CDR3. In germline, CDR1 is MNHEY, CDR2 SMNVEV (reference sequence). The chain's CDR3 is CASSLNRGQGQPQHF. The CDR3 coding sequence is TGTGCCAGCAGTTTAAACAGGGGACAAGGTCAGCCCCAGCATTTT.

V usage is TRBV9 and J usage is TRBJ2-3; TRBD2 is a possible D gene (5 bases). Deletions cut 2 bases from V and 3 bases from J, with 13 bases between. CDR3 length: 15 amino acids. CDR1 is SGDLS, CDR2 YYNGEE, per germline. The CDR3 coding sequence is TGTGCCAGCAGCGTCAGTGGGAGTATAACAGATACGCAGTATTTT. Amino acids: CASSVSGSITDTQYF.

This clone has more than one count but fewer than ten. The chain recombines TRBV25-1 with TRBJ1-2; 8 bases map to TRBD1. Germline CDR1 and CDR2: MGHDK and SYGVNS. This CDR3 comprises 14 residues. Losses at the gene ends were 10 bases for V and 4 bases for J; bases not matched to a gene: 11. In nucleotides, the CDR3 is TGTGCCACCCTCGGACAGGGTGCAACCTATGGCTACACCTTC. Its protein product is CATLGQGATYGYTF.

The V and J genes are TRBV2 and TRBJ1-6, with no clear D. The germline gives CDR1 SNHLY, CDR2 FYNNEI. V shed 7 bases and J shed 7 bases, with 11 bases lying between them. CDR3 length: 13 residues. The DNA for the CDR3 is TGTGCCAGCATAGGACTCAGAAATTCACCCCTCCACTTT. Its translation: CASIGLRNSPLHF.

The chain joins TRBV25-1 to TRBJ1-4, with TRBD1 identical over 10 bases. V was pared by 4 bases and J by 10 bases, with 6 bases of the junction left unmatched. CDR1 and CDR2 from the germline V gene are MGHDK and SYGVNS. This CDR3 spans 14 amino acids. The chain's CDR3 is CASSGDRGFGKLFF. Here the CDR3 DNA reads TGTGCCAGCAGTGGGGACAGGGGATTCGGAAAACTGTTTTTT.

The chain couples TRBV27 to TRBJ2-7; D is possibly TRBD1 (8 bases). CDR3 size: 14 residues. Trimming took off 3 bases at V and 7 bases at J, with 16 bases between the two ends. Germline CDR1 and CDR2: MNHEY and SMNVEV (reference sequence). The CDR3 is CASSFTGGALEQYF. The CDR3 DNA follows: TGTGCCAGCAGTTTTACAGGGGGGGCTTTGGAGCAGTACTTC.